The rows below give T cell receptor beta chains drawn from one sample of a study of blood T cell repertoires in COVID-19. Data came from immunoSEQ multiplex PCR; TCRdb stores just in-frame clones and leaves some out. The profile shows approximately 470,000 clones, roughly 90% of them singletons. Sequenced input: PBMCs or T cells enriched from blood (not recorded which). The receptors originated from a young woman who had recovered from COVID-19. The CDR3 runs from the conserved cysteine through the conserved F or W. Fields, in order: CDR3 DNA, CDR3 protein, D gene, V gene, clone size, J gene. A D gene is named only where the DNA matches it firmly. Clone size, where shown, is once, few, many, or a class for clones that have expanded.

CDR3 DNA: TGCGCCAGCAGCCCCGGACTAGCGGGGGGGCTTGAGACCCAGTACTTC
CDR3 protein: CASSPGLAGGLETQYF
D gene: TRBD2
V gene: TRBV5-1
clone size: .
J gene: TRBJ2-5

CDR3 DNA: TGCGCCAGCAGCTTTCTAGCGGGGGGTTCCTACGAGCAGTACTTC
CDR3 protein: CASSFLAGGSYEQYF
D gene: TRBD2
V gene: TRBV5-1
clone size: .
J gene: TRBJ2-7

CDR3 DNA: TGTGCCAGCAGCTTAAGGGACAGAAACACAGATACGCAGTATTTT
CDR3 protein: CASSLRDRNTDTQYF
D gene: TRBD1
V gene: TRBV7-2
clone size: .
J gene: TRBJ2-3

CDR3 DNA: TGTGCCAGCAGTTCCAGGGGTACTTCCTACGAGCAGTACTTC
CDR3 protein: CASSSRGTSYEQYF
D gene: .
V gene: TRBV7-9
clone size: .
J gene: TRBJ2-7

CDR3 DNA: TGTGCCAGCAGCGGTGAGGTGCCCTCTTTC
CDR3 protein: CASSGEVPSF
D gene: .
V gene: TRBV7-2
clone size: .
J gene: TRBJ2-3

CDR3 DNA: TGTGCCAGCAGTTTGCGTGGGGCCCTCAATGAGCAGTTCTTC
CDR3 protein: CASSLRGALNEQFF
D gene: .
V gene: TRBV27
clone size: .
J gene: TRBJ2-1

CDR3 DNA: TGCGCCAGCAGCTTCTTTAAGAGTTACAATGAGCAGTTCTTC
CDR3 protein: CASSFFKSYNEQFF
D gene: .
V gene: TRBV5-1
clone size: .
J gene: TRBJ2-1

CDR3 DNA: TGTGCCAGCAGCCAAGGCAGGGGATCCTACGAGCAGTACTTC
CDR3 protein: CASSQGRGSYEQYF
D gene: .
V gene: TRBV3-1/TRBV3-2
clone size: .
J gene: TRBJ2-7

CDR3 DNA: TGTGCCAGCAAGGAGGGGGCGGGTCCGAATGAGCAGTTCTTC
CDR3 protein: CASKEGAGPNEQFF
D gene: .
V gene: TRBV6-5
clone size: once
J gene: TRBJ2-1

CDR3 DNA: TGTGCCAGCAGTCAGGAGTTGAGGGTTACGCAGTATTTT
CDR3 protein: CASSQELRVTQYF
D gene: .
V gene: TRBV11-2
clone size: .
J gene: TRBJ2-3

CDR3 DNA: TGTGCCAGCAGTTCCTCGGGGGACAGTAGAGAGACCCAGTACTTC
CDR3 protein: CASSSSGDSRETQYF
D gene: .
V gene: TRBV28
clone size: once
J gene: TRBJ2-5

CDR3 DNA: TGTGCCAGCAGCCTACAAGCGCGATCACCCCTCCACTTT
CDR3 protein: CASSLQARSPLHF
D gene: .
V gene: TRBV14
clone size: once
J gene: TRBJ1-6

CDR3 DNA: TGTGCCAGCAGTCGAGGACAGGAAGAGACCCAGTACTTC
CDR3 protein: CASSRGQEETQYF
D gene: TRBD1
V gene: TRBV12-3/TRBV12-4
clone size: .
J gene: TRBJ2-5

CDR3 DNA: TGTGCCAGCTCACCATCCGGGGAGGACACTGAAGCTTTCTTT
CDR3 protein: CASSPSGEDTEAFF
D gene: .
V gene: TRBV18
clone size: .
J gene: TRBJ1-1

CDR3 DNA: TGTGCCAGTACGAGGACAGGAGGCGATGAAAAACTGTTTTTT
CDR3 protein: CASTRTGGDEKLFF
D gene: TRBD1
V gene: TRBV19
clone size: few
J gene: TRBJ1-4

CDR3 DNA: TGTGCCACCAGCAGAGATATCGGGGGTAGGAATCAGCCCCAGCATTTT
CDR3 protein: CATSRDIGGRNQPQHF
D gene: .
V gene: TRBV15
clone size: .
J gene: TRBJ1-5

CDR3 DNA: TGTGCCAGCCTCAAAACTGACAGCTTGGACACTGAAGCTTTCTTT
CDR3 protein: CASLKTDSLDTEAFF
D gene: .
V gene: TRBV18
clone size: .
J gene: TRBJ1-1

CDR3 DNA: TGTGCCTGGGCCGGGACAGGGAATGAAGCTTTCTTT
CDR3 protein: CAWAGTGNEAFF
D gene: TRBD1
V gene: TRBV30
clone size: once
J gene: TRBJ1-1

CDR3 DNA: TGCGCCAGCAGGGACCAGGCGCGGGGCCTCTATGGCTACACCTTC
CDR3 protein: CASRDQARGLYGYTF
D gene: .
V gene: TRBV4-1
clone size: .
J gene: TRBJ1-2

CDR3 DNA: TGTGCCAGCAGCGTAGGCAGGGCGGGCAATCAGCCCCAGCATTTT
CDR3 protein: CASSVGRAGNQPQHF
D gene: .
V gene: TRBV9
clone size: .
J gene: TRBJ1-5

CDR3 DNA: TGTGCCAGCACCCAGGGGCGCACAGATACGCAGTATTTT
CDR3 protein: CASTQGRTDTQYF
D gene: .
V gene: TRBV6-5
clone size: .
J gene: TRBJ2-3

CDR3 DNA: TGTGCCATCAGTGAGGAGCGGGGGTTTTACAATGAGCAGTTCTTC
CDR3 protein: CAISEERGFYNEQFF
D gene: TRBD2
V gene: TRBV10-3
clone size: once
J gene: TRBJ2-1